These 2 T cell receptor beta chains were all obtained from the same sample, sequenced in a study of T cells expressing NK-cell markers. No DNA is given; TCRdb re-called the 5' RACE reads and lists each CDR3 protein once. This sample contains about 260,000 distinct CDR3 sequences. Sequences were obtained from blood T cells: a sorted CD56 or NKG2C T cell subset, CD4+ or CD8+ T cells, or bulk PBMC T cells (not recorded which). These receptors were obtained from a man aged 18 to 35 in good health.

The V call is TRBV6-5, the J call TRBJ2-2; there is no DNA to check the TCRdb D call of TRBD2. Germline V gene lookup returns CDR1 MNHEY and CDR2 SVGAGI. This CDR3 spans 19 amino acids. CDR3 residues: CASSYSSPSGGRADGELFF.

J is TRBJ1-5 and V is TRBV10-3; TCRdb's D gene call, TRBD1, goes unchecked for lack of DNA. This CDR3 has 12 amino acids. CDR1 ENHRY and CDR2 SYGVKD come from the germline V gene. This CDR3 reads CAISTGDQPQHF.